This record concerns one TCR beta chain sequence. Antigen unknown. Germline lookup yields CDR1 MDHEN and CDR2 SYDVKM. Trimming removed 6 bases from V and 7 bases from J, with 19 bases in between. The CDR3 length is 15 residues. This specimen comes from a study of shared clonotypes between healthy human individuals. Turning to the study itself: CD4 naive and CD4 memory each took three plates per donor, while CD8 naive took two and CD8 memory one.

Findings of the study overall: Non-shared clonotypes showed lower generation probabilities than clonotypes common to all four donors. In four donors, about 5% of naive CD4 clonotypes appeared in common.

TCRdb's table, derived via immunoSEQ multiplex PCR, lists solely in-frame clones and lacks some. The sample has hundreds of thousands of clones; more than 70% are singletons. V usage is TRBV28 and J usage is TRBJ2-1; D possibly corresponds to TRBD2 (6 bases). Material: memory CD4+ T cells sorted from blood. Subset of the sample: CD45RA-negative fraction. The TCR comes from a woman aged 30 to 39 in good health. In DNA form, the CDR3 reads TGTGCCAGCAGCCCCGCGGGGACCCGCGGGAATGAGCAGTTCTTC. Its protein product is CASSPAGTRGNEQFF.